A single sample is the source of the 29 T cell receptor beta chains below, sequenced in a study of T cell responses to AZD1222 COVID-19 vaccine. Only in-frame clones appear in the TCRdb table, and some are missing; sequencing was by immunoSEQ multiplex PCR. This sample carries more than 95,000 clones, around 94% of them seen once, and the ten largest clones take around 1.5%. Sequenced material: peripheral blood, taken 28 days after the second AZD1222 dose. Receptors were obtained from an adult who received the AZD1222 COVID-19 vaccine.

This rearrangement joins TRBV27 to TRBJ1-1, with a tentative D call TRBD1 (6 bases). Germline lookup yields CDR1 MNHEY and CDR2 SMNVEV (reference sequence). Trimming stripped 6 bases from V and 11 bases from J, with 22 bases between. The CDR3 has 14 residues. The CDR3 sequence is CASSPRSPDSRAFF. DNA of the CDR3: TGTGCCAGCAGCCCCAGATCCCCGGACAGCAGGGCTTTCTTT.

The chain employs TRBV18 and TRBJ2-1; D may be TRBD1 (6 bases). V was clipped by 4 bases and J by 3 bases, with 7 bases between them. Germline V lookup: CDR1 KGHSH, CDR2 LQKENI. There are 13 residues in the CDR3. CDR3 in amino acids: CASSQGHYNEQFF. For the CDR3, the DNA is TGTGCCAGCTCACAGGGACACTACAATGAGCAGTTCTTC.

The V and J genes are TRBV25-1 and TRBJ2-7; unclear D gene. CDR3 length equals 14 residues. CDR1 and CDR2 from the germline V gene are MGHDK and SYGVNS. Between the trimmed V and J ends, which lost 0 bases and 2 bases, there was a span of 8 bases. The CDR3 protein is CASSEYDRTYEQYF. The CDR3 DNA is TGTGCCAGCAGTGAATATGACCGGACCTACGAGCAGTACTTC.

This chain joins TRBV5-1 and TRBJ1-1; 12 nucleotides line up with TRBD1. The CDR3 runs 17 residues. CDR1 is SGHRS, CDR2 YFSETQ, per germline. V trimming: 3 bases; J trimming: 0 bases; junction bases outside the gene matches: 6. CDR3 coding DNA: TGCGCCAGCAGCTCACCGGGACAGGGGGCTGTGAACACTGAAGCTTTCTTT. This sequence encodes CASSSPGQGAVNTEAFF.

The genes are TRBV6-6 and TRBJ1-3, with no clear D. Germline loops: CDR1 MNHNY, CDR2 SVGAGI (reference sequence). The V gene lost 2 bases and the J gene lost 0 bases, with 11 bases spanning the gap. The CDR3 extends over 16 amino acids. CDR3 in DNA: TGTGCCAGCAGTTACGAGCAGATCAACTCTGGAAACACCATATATTTT. Translating gives CASSYEQINSGNTIYF.

The chain has TRBV28 and TRBJ1-4; 7 nucleotides agree with TRBD1. Trimming removed 1 base from V and 3 bases from J; junction bases left unmatched: 11. CDR1 is MDHEN and CDR2 is SYDVKM in the germline V gene. This CDR3 is 18 amino acids long. The CDR3 sequence: CASSLYPVEGAANEKLFF. DNA for the CDR3: TGTGCCAGCAGTTTATACCCAGTGGAGGGGGCAGCTAATGAAAAACTGTTTTTT.

V and J are TRBV18 and TRBJ2-7; D is undetermined. Germline CDR1 reads KGHSH; CDR2 reads LQKENI. V lost 4 bases and J lost 0, with 13 bases in between. This CDR3 has 15 amino acids. The CDR3 spells CASSLVGSSSYEQYF. The CDR3 coding sequence is TGTGCCAGCTCACTCGTGGGTAGCAGCTCCTACGAGCAGTACTTC.

The chain recombines TRBV7-3 with TRBJ1-5; D is ambiguous. Germline V gene lookup returns CDR1 SGHTA and CDR2 FQGTGA. Trimming removed 0 bases from V and 0 bases from J, with 15 bases in between. This CDR3 is 18 amino acids long. CDR3 amino acids: CASSLTSDREDSNQPQHF. The CDR3 nucleotides read TGTGCCAGCAGCTTAACGTCGGACCGAGAAGATAGCAATCAGCCCCAGCATTTT.

This clone was detected once. The rearrangement joins TRBV23-1 to TRBJ1-6; D remains unclear. TRBV23-1 is placed among ORFs of uncertain function. The CDR3 extends over 14 amino acids. V lost 2 bases and J 7 bases, leaving 9 bases between the germline ends. CDR3 DNA: TGCGCCAGCAGTCAAGATAAGGGAAATTCACCCCTCCACTTT. This sequence encodes CASSQDKGNSPLHF.

The rearrangement joins TRBV29-1 to TRBJ2-5; D unclear. There are 14 residues in the CDR3. Between the trimmed V and J ends, which lost 3 bases and 1 base, there was a span of 12 bases. Germline values: CDR1 SQVTM, CDR2 ANQGSEA. The CDR3 region is CSVELAARQETQYF. The CDR3 DNA reads TGCAGCGTTGAGTTGGCAGCCCGCCAAGAGACCCAGTACTTC.

The V call is TRBV11-2, the J call TRBJ1-3, with D tentatively TRBD1 (6 bases). Germline assignment: CDR1 SGHAT and CDR2 FQNNGV. The CDR3 has 14 amino acids. Trimming cost V 5 bases and J 4 bases, with 12 bases left between them. The CDR3 is CASSPGTRGNTIYF. The CDR3 bases are TGTGCCAGCAGCCCAGGGACAAGGGGAAACACCATATATTTT. Full variable domain (missing parts from reference TRBV11-2 and TRBJ1-3): EAGVAQSPRYKIIEKRQSVAFWCNPISGHATLYWYQQILGQGPKLLIQFQNNGVVDDSQLPKDRFSAERLKGVDSTLKIQPAKLEDSAVYLCASSPGTRGNTIYFGEGSWLTVV.

The genes are TRBV19 and TRBJ1-6; no firm D call. The CDR3 has 15 residues. Per the germline V gene, CDR1 is LNHDA and CDR2 is SQIVND (reference sequence). The V gene lost 2 bases and the J gene lost 1 base, with 6 bases spanning the gap. The CDR3 reads CASSIRASYNSPLHF. Here the CDR3 DNA reads TGTGCCAGTAGTATACGGGCATCCTATAATTCACCCCTCCACTTT.

The chain carries TRBV11-2 and TRBJ2-3; 9 bases are a match to TRBD2. The CDR3 covers 18 residues. Trimming took 5 bases from V and 2 from J; bases not matched to a gene: 14. Per the germline V gene, CDR1 is SGHAT and CDR2 is FQNNGV. CDR3 bases: TGTGCCAGCAGCCTAGCACCGACTAGCGGCGACTTCACAGATACGCAGTATTTT. Translating gives CASSLAPTSGDFTDTQYF.

The chain links TRBV7-9 to TRBJ2-7, with D perhaps TRBD1 or TRBD2 (5 bases each). The length of the CDR3 is 13 residues. CDR1 SEHNR and CDR2 FQNEAQ come from the germline V gene (reference sequence). V was cut by 6 bases and J by 9 bases, with 18 bases left in between. CDR3 sequence: CASSSGLPQGQYF. The CDR3 bases are TGTGCCAGCAGTTCCGGACTTCCTCAGGGGCAGTACTTC. Full variable domain (outside the CDR3, taken from reference TRBV7-9 and TRBJ2-7): DTGVSQNPRHKITKRGQNVTFRCDPISEHNRLYWYRQTLGQGPEFLTYFQNEAQLEKSRLLSDRFSAERPKGSFSTLEIQRTEQGDSAMYLCASSSGLPQGQYFGPGTRLTVT.

The DNA of the CDR3 is TGTGCCACCAAAACCGGGCTGCCCCACTATGGCTACACCTTC. Translation gives CATKTGLPHYGYTF. V is TRBV27 and J is TRBJ1-2; D is unclear. This CDR3 has 14 amino acids. Germline CDR1 and CDR2: MNHEY and SMNVEV (reference sequence). The V end lost 10 bases, the J end lost 3 bases, and 18 bases lay between the germline ends.

This chain connects TRBV5-1 to TRBJ2-1; 7 bases agree with TRBD2. The V segment lost 0 bases and the J segment 9 bases; nucleotides outside the gene matches: 12. This CDR3 comprises 16 residues. In germline, CDR1 is SGHRS, CDR2 YFSETQ. CDR3 protein: CASSLVRTRGVGEQFF. CDR3 sequence (DNA): TGCGCCAGCAGCTTGGTACGGACTAGAGGTGTCGGTGAGCAGTTCTTC. Supplemented by reference TRBV5-1 and TRBJ2-1, the full variable domain reads KAGVTQTPRYLIKTRGQQVTLSCSPISGHRSVSWYQQTPGQGLQFLFEYFSETQRNKGNFPGRFSGRQFSNSRSEMNVSTLELGDSALYLCASSLVRTRGVGEQFFGPGTRLTVL.

The gene calls are TRBV3-1 (or the pseudogene TRBV3-2) and TRBJ1-3; D ambiguous. The germline gives CDR1 LGHDT, CDR2 YNNKEL (reference sequence). V gave up 0 bases and J gave up 2 bases, with 8 bases separating them. The CDR3 is 15 residues long. The CDR3 nucleotides are TGTGCCAGCAGCCAAGATAGTACAGCTGGAAACACCATATATTTT. This sequence encodes CASSQDSTAGNTIYF.

The chain couples TRBV6-6 to TRBJ2-2; no reliable D call. Germline V CDR1 and CDR2: MNHNY, SVGAGI (reference sequence). This CDR3 has 13 residues. Trimming shortened V by 2 bases and J by 4 bases, and 5 bases separated the two germline ends. The CDR3 DNA is TGTGCCAGCAGTTACCTGACCACCGGGGAGCTGTTTTTT. Its translation is CASSYLTTGELFF.

This chain connects TRBV2 to TRBJ1-2, with D possibly being TRBD1 (6 bases). V was clipped by 8 bases and J by 8 bases, with 21 bases between them. The CDR3 is 14 residues long. Germline V CDR1 and CDR2: SNHLY, FYNNEI. The DNA of the CDR3 is TGTGCCAGCTTTTTTCCCCGGGGGGCTGGAGGCTACACCTTC. Encoded protein: CASFFPRGAGGYTF.

This chain connects TRBV2 to TRBJ1-1, with TRBD1 as a possible D gene (6 bases). Trimming took 10 bases from V and 0 from J, leaving 6 bases between them. CDR3 length: 11 amino acids. CDR1 is SNHLY, CDR2 FYNNEI, per germline. Written as DNA, the CDR3 is TGTGCCAACAGGGTGAACACTGAAGCTTTCTTT. This translates into CANRVNTEAFF.

The CDR3 region is CASSGQGAGASEQYF. Here the CDR3 DNA reads TGTGCCAGCAGTGGTCAGGGCGCGGGGGCGAGCGAGCAGTACTTC. The chain employs TRBV2 and TRBJ2-7; D perhaps matches TRBD2 (7 bases). This CDR3 region has 15 residues. Trimming took 4 bases from V and 6 from J, leaving 19 bases between them. Germline V CDR1 and CDR2: SNHLY, FYNNEI.

The V gene is TRBV28, the J gene TRBJ1-5, with D possibly matching TRBD1 (5 bases). Trimming removed 5 bases from V and 3 bases from J, with 8 bases in between. CDR1 is MDHEN and CDR2 is SYDVKM in the germline V gene. The CDR3 loop spans 13 amino acids. The CDR3 bases are TGTGCCAGCAGTGAGGACAACAATCAGCCCCAGCATTTT. Translating gives CASSEDNNQPQHF.

In regard to this clone: This specimen includes other DNA sequences encoding the same CDR3. V usage is TRBV27 and J usage is TRBJ1-5; D remains ambiguous. The ends were cut back, 6 bases at V and 1 base at J, with 7 bases in the middle. Germline V gene data show CDR1 as MNHEY and CDR2 as SMNVEV (reference sequence). The CDR3 is 13 residues long. This chain's CDR3 is CASSLGSNQPQHF. For the CDR3, the DNA is TGTGCCAGCAGCTTGGGGAGCAATCAGCCCCAGCATTTT.

The chain carries TRBV6-6 and TRBJ2-7; TRBD1 matches at 7 bases. The V and J ends lost 8 bases and 2 bases, in that order; junction bases with no gene match: 3. The CDR3 sequence is 12 residues long. Germline CDR1 is MNHNY and CDR2 is SVGAGI (reference sequence). CDR3 residues: CASAGTAYEQYF. Written as DNA, the CDR3 is TGTGCCAGCGCCGGGACAGCCTACGAGCAGTACTTC.

The CDR3 reads CSGRNSRQAFF. The DNA of the CDR3 is TGCAGTGGAAGGAATAGCCGACAAGCTTTCTTT. The rearrangement links TRBV20-1 to TRBJ1-1; D remains unclear. This CDR3 contains 11 residues. Looked up from germline, CDR1 is DFQATT and CDR2 is SNEGSKA (reference sequence). Trimming pared 7 bases from V and 9 bases from J, leaving 15 bases between.

The count of this clone is one. The chain has TRBV18 and TRBJ2-3; D is unresolved. The V end was cut by 0 bases, the J end by 4 bases, with 8 bases between. The germline V gene encodes CDR1 KGHSH and CDR2 LQKENI. CDR3 length: 14 residues. In nucleotides, the CDR3 is TGTGCCAGCTCACCACCGACCACCCCAGATACGCAGTATTTT. Protein sequence: CASSPPTTPDTQYF.

This chain connects TRBV27 to TRBJ1-5, with 7 nucleotides matching TRBD1. Trimming cost V 0 bases and J 9 bases; bases outside gene matches: 8. CDR1 and CDR2 from the germline V gene are MNHEY and SMNVEV (reference sequence). The CDR3 sequence is 15 residues long. Here the CDR3 reads CASSLSLTGSMPQHF. For the CDR3, the DNA is TGTGCCAGCAGTTTATCTTTGACAGGGAGCATGCCCCAGCATTTT.

The genes are TRBV30 and TRBJ1-1, with D possibly being TRBD1 (5 bases). V gave up 0 bases and J gave up 6 bases, with 17 bases separating them. The germline V gene has CDR1 GTSNPN and CDR2 SVGIG (reference sequence). This CDR3 spans 15 amino acids. CDR3 residues: CAWSVRGREAAEAFF. The CDR3 nucleotides read TGTGCCTGGAGTGTACGTGGCAGGGAAGCGGCTGAAGCTTTCTTT. Full variable domain (outside the CDR3, taken from reference TRBV30 and TRBJ1-1): SQTIHQWPATLVQPVGSPLSLECTVEGTSNPNLYWYRQAAGRGLQLLFYSVGIGQISSEVPQNLSASRPQDRQFILSSKKLLLSDSGFYLCAWSVRGREAAEAFFGQGTRLTVV.

This rearrangement joins TRBV4-2 to TRBJ2-3, with D unclear. Between the trimmed V and J ends, which lost 1 base and 2 bases, there was a span of 10 bases. Germline V gene lookup returns CDR1 LGHNA and CDR2 YNFKEQ. This CDR3 spans 15 amino acids. CDR3 sequence (DNA): TGTGCCAGCAGCCAAGGTCGTGTGTTCACAGATACGCAGTATTTT. Protein product: CASSQGRVFTDTQYF.